This TCR beta chain was recovered during a study of human thymus T cells. General observations from the study: The authors found apparently biased V and J gene usage in thymic and blood repertoires.

Thymic material originated from resections removed in the course of corrective heart surgery. Details on this clone: Its specificity is not known.

CDR1 and CDR2 (germline): SGHNT, YYREEE (reference sequence). Trimming removed 2 bases from V and 5 bases from J; junction bases left unmatched: 17. The CDR3 is 19 amino acids. Only in-frame clones appear in the TCRdb table, and some are missing; sequencing was by immunoSEQ multiplex PCR. The sample lists around 70,000 clones; about 95% were seen once. The receptor was derived from a girl less than two years old with a congenital heart defect but otherwise immunologically healthy. J is TRBJ2-2 and V is TRBV5-4; TRBD1 agrees at 8 bases. The sample taken for sequencing was thymus tissue. The CDR3 spells CASSFGWPLRDRSTGELFF. For the CDR3, the DNA is TGTGCCAGCAGCTTCGGATGGCCGCTTCGGGACAGGTCTACCGGGGAGCTGTTTTTT. The full variable domain, with the rest looked up from reference TRBV5-4 and TRBJ2-2, is ETGVTQSPTHLIKTRGQQVTLRCSSQSGHNTVSWYQQALGQGPQFIFQYYREEENGRGNFPPRFSGLQFPNYSSELNVNALELDDSALYLCASSFGWPLRDRSTGELFFGEGSRLTVL.